A selection of T cell receptor beta chains follows, all from one sample in a study of regulatory T cells in long-lasting Graves disease. MiXCR, run by TCRdb on the multiplex PCR reads, gives a single entry per CDR3 protein. The table has approximately 470,000 distinct CDR3 sequences, around 16% seen once; the top ten hold 12%. These data also featured in a second study, about T cells in Graves' hyperthyroidism and ophthalmopathy.

Here the sequenced sample was peripheral blood mononuclear cells (PBMCs), taken at new diagnosis, from a patient treated with antithyroid drugs. The receptors were gathered from a man aged 35-49 years with Graves disease. The CDR3 runs from the conserved cysteine through the conserved F or W. Each record gives: D gene, J gene, V gene, clone size, CDR3 DNA, CDR3 protein. The D gene is left open where the match is weak. Clone size appears in some rows only: once, few, many, or a class for an expanded clone.

d_gene: -
j_gene: TRBJ2-7
v_gene: TRBV6-2/TRBV6-3
abundance: many
CDR3nt: TGTGCCAGCAGTTACTCTGGTGGGGGTCCCGACGAGCAGTACTTC
CDR3aa: CASSYSGGGPDEQYF

d_gene: -
j_gene: TRBJ2-7
v_gene: TRBV6-2/TRBV6-3
abundance: -
CDR3nt: TGTGCCAGCAGTTACTCCGAAGGGGTTACATCCCACGAGCAGTACTTC
CDR3aa: CASSYSEGVTSHEQYF

d_gene: TRBD1
j_gene: TRBJ2-1
v_gene: TRBV5-1
abundance: many
CDR3nt: TGCGCCAGCAGCTGGAGGACAGGGGAGGATGAGCAGTTCTTC
CDR3aa: CASSWRTGEDEQFF

d_gene: TRBD1
j_gene: TRBJ1-5
v_gene: TRBV20-1
abundance: -
CDR3nt: TGCAGTGCTACCGGGACAGGGGGCGGGAATCAGCCCCAGCATTTT
CDR3aa: CSATGTGGGNQPQHF

d_gene: -
j_gene: TRBJ2-7
v_gene: TRBV2
abundance: many
CDR3nt: TGTGCCAGCAGCGCTTCTTCCTACGAGCAGTACTTC
CDR3aa: CASSASSYEQYF

d_gene: -
j_gene: TRBJ2-5
v_gene: TRBV19
abundance: few
CDR3nt: TGTGCCAGTGAGGGGCCCTACCAAGAGACCCAGTACTTC
CDR3aa: CASEGPYQETQYF

d_gene: TRBD1
j_gene: TRBJ1-1
v_gene: TRBV19
abundance: -
CDR3nt: TGTGCCAGTACCCAGGGGGCTAGGCACACTGAAGCTTTCTTT
CDR3aa: CASTQGARHTEAFF

d_gene: TRBD2
j_gene: TRBJ2-4
v_gene: TRBV7-2
abundance: -
CDR3nt: TGTGCCAGCAGCCCCGGTGTAGCGGGAGGCTCCAAAAACATTCAGTACTTC
CDR3aa: CASSPGVAGGSKNIQYF

d_gene: -
j_gene: TRBJ1-2
v_gene: TRBV27
abundance: many
CDR3nt: TGTGCCAGCAGTCGACAGTATAACTATGGCTACACCTTC
CDR3aa: CASSRQYNYGYTF

d_gene: -
j_gene: TRBJ2-7
v_gene: TRBV2
abundance: many
CDR3nt: TGTGCCAGCACCGGAGGAGACACACAGGAAACCTACGAGCAGTACTTC
CDR3aa: CASTGGDTQETYEQYF

d_gene: TRBD2
j_gene: TRBJ2-1
v_gene: TRBV20-1
abundance: many
CDR3nt: TGCAGTGCTAGAGCGACTAGCGGGAGCTACAATGAGCAGTTCTTC
CDR3aa: CSARATSGSYNEQFF

d_gene: -
j_gene: TRBJ2-1
v_gene: TRBV11-3
abundance: many
CDR3nt: TGTGCCAGCAGCTCCACCAACGGGAACGCCGAGCAGTTCTTC
CDR3aa: CASSSTNGNAEQFF

d_gene: TRBD1
j_gene: TRBJ2-3
v_gene: TRBV12-3/TRBV12-4
abundance: -
CDR3nt: TGTGCCAGCAGGACAGGGACAGATACGCAGTATTTT
CDR3aa: CASRTGTDTQYF

d_gene: TRBD2
j_gene: TRBJ2-7
v_gene: TRBV20-1
abundance: many
CDR3nt: TGCAGTGCTAGAGTGAGTAGCGGGAGCCTTTCCTACGAGCAGTACTTC
CDR3aa: CSARVSSGSLSYEQYF

d_gene: TRBD1
j_gene: TRBJ1-1
v_gene: TRBV27
abundance: few
CDR3nt: TGTGCCAGCAGAAAGACAGGGCCCAACACTGAAGCTTTCTTT
CDR3aa: CASRKTGPNTEAFF

d_gene: -
j_gene: TRBJ1-5
v_gene: TRBV28
abundance: many
CDR3nt: TGTGCCAGCAGTTTCCCAACAGGGAGCAATCAGCCCCAGCATTTT
CDR3aa: CASSFPTGSNQPQHF

d_gene: -
j_gene: TRBJ2-1
v_gene: TRBV2
abundance: many
CDR3nt: TGTGCCAGCAGTGGCCTACCCCAGGGGAGCTCCTACAATGAGCAGTTCTTC
CDR3aa: CASSGLPQGSSYNEQFF

d_gene: TRBD2
j_gene: TRBJ2-7
v_gene: TRBV20-1
abundance: many
CDR3nt: TGCAGTGCAAGTAGCGGGAGTCCCTACGAGCAGTACTTC
CDR3aa: CSASSGSPYEQYF

d_gene: -
j_gene: TRBJ2-7
v_gene: TRBV12-5
abundance: many
CDR3nt: TGTGCTAGTGGGCGGAATGGGTACTCCGAGCAGTACTTC
CDR3aa: CASGRNGYSEQYF

d_gene: -
j_gene: TRBJ2-2
v_gene: TRBV28
abundance: once
CDR3nt: TGTACCAGCAGTTTCGCTAACACCGGGGAGCTGTTTTTT
CDR3aa: CTSSFANTGELFF

d_gene: -
j_gene: TRBJ2-3
v_gene: TRBV6-1
abundance: few
CDR3nt: TGTGCCAGCAGGTTCGGGGGTGGCACAGATACGCAGTATTTT
CDR3aa: CASRFGGGTDTQYF

d_gene: -
j_gene: TRBJ1-1
v_gene: TRBV30
abundance: -
CDR3nt: TGTGCCTGGGGACAATCGAACACTGAAGCTTTCTTT
CDR3aa: CAWGQSNTEAFF

d_gene: TRBD2
j_gene: TRBJ2-3
v_gene: TRBV20-1
abundance: many
CDR3nt: TGCAGTGCTAGATCTTCCGGGACTAGAGGGCCCGATACGCAGTATTTT
CDR3aa: CSARSSGTRGPDTQYF

d_gene: -
j_gene: TRBJ2-4
v_gene: TRBV27
abundance: many
CDR3nt: TGTGCCAGCAGTACTCTTGGCAAAAACATTCAGTACTTC
CDR3aa: CASSTLGKNIQYF

d_gene: -
j_gene: TRBJ2-3
v_gene: TRBV7-6
abundance: -
CDR3nt: TGTGCCAGCAGCTTAAGTAGGAGGGGCCCCGAGTCAGATACGCAGTATTTT
CDR3aa: CASSLSRRGPESDTQYF

d_gene: TRBD1
j_gene: TRBJ1-4
v_gene: TRBV30
abundance: -
CDR3nt: TGTGCCTGGAGCGGACAGGGAAGTGAAAAACTGTTTTTT
CDR3aa: CAWSGQGSEKLFF

d_gene: -
j_gene: TRBJ2-7
v_gene: TRBV6-1
abundance: many
CDR3nt: TGTGCCAGCAGCCTAATGGAGGGATCCAACGCCTACGAGCAGTACTTC
CDR3aa: CASSLMEGSNAYEQYF

d_gene: -
j_gene: TRBJ2-7
v_gene: TRBV10-2
abundance: many
CDR3nt: TGCGCCAGCACTCCGGGATGGGGGGAGCAGTACTTC
CDR3aa: CASTPGWGEQYF

d_gene: -
j_gene: TRBJ2-1
v_gene: TRBV13
abundance: many
CDR3nt: TGTGCCAGCAGCCCTCGACAGGCTATGTACAATGAGCAGTTCTTC
CDR3aa: CASSPRQAMYNEQFF

d_gene: TRBD2
j_gene: TRBJ2-5
v_gene: TRBV20-1
abundance: many
CDR3nt: TGCAGTGCTAGCTCACTAGCGGAGAAACAAGAGACCCAGTACTTC
CDR3aa: CSASSLAEKQETQYF

d_gene: TRBD1
j_gene: TRBJ2-7
v_gene: TRBV5-1
abundance: many
CDR3nt: TGCGCCAGCAGCGGACAGGGTACCTACGAGCAGTACTTC
CDR3aa: CASSGQGTYEQYF

d_gene: TRBD1
j_gene: TRBJ2-3
v_gene: TRBV6-1
abundance: many
CDR3nt: TGTGCCAGCAGTCAACAGGGGGATCGCGCAGATACGCAGTATTTT
CDR3aa: CASSQQGDRADTQYF

d_gene: TRBD2
j_gene: TRBJ2-3
v_gene: TRBV11-2
abundance: -
CDR3nt: TGTGCCAGCAGCTTAGAACTTAGGATTCTACTAGCGGGAGGGCCCAGCACAGATACGCAGTATTTT
CDR3aa: CASSLELRILLAGGPSTDTQYF

d_gene: -
j_gene: TRBJ2-3
v_gene: TRBV11-2
abundance: many
CDR3nt: TGTGCCAGCAGCCCCCCCGGGATCGGCAGGACGCAGTATTTT
CDR3aa: CASSPPGIGRTQYF

d_gene: -
j_gene: TRBJ1-5
v_gene: TRBV3-1
abundance: -
CDR3nt: TGTGCCAGCAGCCAAGGCCCGATCGCCAATCAGCCCCAGCATTTT
CDR3aa: CASSQGPIANQPQHF

d_gene: TRBD1
j_gene: TRBJ1-2
v_gene: TRBV12-3/TRBV12-4
abundance: many
CDR3nt: TGTGCCAGCAGTACAGCGACAGGGAAGGTTCGGCATGGCTACACCTTC
CDR3aa: CASSTATGKVRHGYTF

d_gene: -
j_gene: TRBJ2-1
v_gene: TRBV5-1
abundance: many
CDR3nt: TGCGCCAGCAGCCGGGACTCCATTTCCTACAATGAGCAGTTCTTC
CDR3aa: CASSRDSISYNEQFF

d_gene: -
j_gene: TRBJ2-1
v_gene: TRBV4-1
abundance: -
CDR3nt: TGCGCCAGCAGCACTCAGCGGAGCTACAATGAGCAGTTCTTC
CDR3aa: CASSTQRSYNEQFF

d_gene: -
j_gene: TRBJ2-7
v_gene: TRBV10-2
abundance: many
CDR3nt: TGCGCCACCATGTGGGATCGGACCTACGAGCAGTACTTC
CDR3aa: CATMWDRTYEQYF

d_gene: -
j_gene: TRBJ1-5
v_gene: TRBV5-1
abundance: many
CDR3nt: TGCGCCAGCAGCAAGGACGGTTATCAGCCCCAGCATTTT
CDR3aa: CASSKDGYQPQHF

d_gene: -
j_gene: TRBJ2-7
v_gene: TRBV6-2/TRBV6-3
abundance: -
CDR3nt: TGTGCCAGCAGTTACCGGTGGCTCAATTACGAGCAGTACTTC
CDR3aa: CASSYRWLNYEQYF

d_gene: TRBD1
j_gene: TRBJ1-2
v_gene: TRBV7-2
abundance: many
CDR3nt: TGTGCCAGCAGCAAGGCTTCGACAGGGCAAGATCCAAATGGCTACACCTTC
CDR3aa: CASSKASTGQDPNGYTF

d_gene: -
j_gene: TRBJ1-2
v_gene: TRBV4-1
abundance: -
CDR3nt: TGCGCCAGCAGCCAAGTCCTTTCGAGGGGCTACACCTTC
CDR3aa: CASSQVLSRGYTF

d_gene: -
j_gene: TRBJ2-3
v_gene: TRBV6-2/TRBV6-3
abundance: -
CDR3nt: TGTGCCAGCAGCACTTTAGGGCTAGATCTGGATACGCAGTATTTT
CDR3aa: CASSTLGLDLDTQYF

d_gene: -
j_gene: TRBJ2-2
v_gene: TRBV14
abundance: few
CDR3nt: TGTGCCAGCAGCCAAGGGGGACGGGAGCTGTTTTTT
CDR3aa: CASSQGGRELFF

d_gene: -
j_gene: TRBJ1-2
v_gene: TRBV4-1
abundance: -
CDR3nt: TGCGCCAGCAGCCTAAATTTAGGGACGGGGTCTAACTATGGCTACACCTTC
CDR3aa: CASSLNLGTGSNYGYTF

d_gene: -
j_gene: TRBJ2-7
v_gene: TRBV12-3/TRBV12-4
abundance: many
CDR3nt: TGTGCCAGCAGTTTATACGGGAGCGAGCAGTACTTC
CDR3aa: CASSLYGSEQYF

d_gene: TRBD1
j_gene: TRBJ2-5
v_gene: TRBV12-3/TRBV12-4
abundance: few
CDR3nt: TGTGCCAGCAGTTTGACAGGGGGCGTACTCGAGACCCAGTACTTC
CDR3aa: CASSLTGGVLETQYF

d_gene: -
j_gene: TRBJ2-5
v_gene: TRBV2
abundance: many
CDR3nt: TGTGCCAGCAGTGGGTCGGTTTCGGAGACCCAGTACTTC
CDR3aa: CASSGSVSETQYF

d_gene: TRBD2
j_gene: TRBJ2-1
v_gene: TRBV7-2
abundance: few
CDR3nt: TGTGCCAGCAGCTTAGGACTAGCGGAAAATGAGCAGTTCTTC
CDR3aa: CASSLGLAENEQFF

d_gene: -
j_gene: TRBJ2-1
v_gene: TRBV5-1
abundance: few
CDR3nt: TGCGCCAGCAGCCGCGGGACACAAACCTACAATGAGCAGTTCTTC
CDR3aa: CASSRGTQTYNEQFF